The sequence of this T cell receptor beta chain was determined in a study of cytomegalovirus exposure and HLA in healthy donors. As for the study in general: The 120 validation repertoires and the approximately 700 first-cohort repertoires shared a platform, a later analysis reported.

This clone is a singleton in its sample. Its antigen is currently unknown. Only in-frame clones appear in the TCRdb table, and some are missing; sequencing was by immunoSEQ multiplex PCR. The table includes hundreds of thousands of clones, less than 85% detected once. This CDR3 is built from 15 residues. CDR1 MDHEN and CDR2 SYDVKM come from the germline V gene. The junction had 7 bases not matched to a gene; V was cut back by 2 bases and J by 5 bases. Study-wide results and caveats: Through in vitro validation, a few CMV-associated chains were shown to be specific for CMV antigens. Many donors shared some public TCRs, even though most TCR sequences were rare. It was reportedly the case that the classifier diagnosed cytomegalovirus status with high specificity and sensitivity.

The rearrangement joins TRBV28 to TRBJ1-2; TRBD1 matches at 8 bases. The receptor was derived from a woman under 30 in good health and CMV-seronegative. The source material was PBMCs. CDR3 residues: CASSLNPRQGYGYTF. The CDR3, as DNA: TGTGCCAGCAGTTTAAATCCCCGACAGGGGTATGGCTACACCTTC.